The 27 T cell receptor beta chains reported below all come from one sample, sequenced in a study of CD8 T cells in Susac syndrome. Random hexamers were used to reverse transcribe the RNA input (about 0.5 to 1 ug). TCRdb reanalysed the immunoSEQ multiplex PCR reads using MiXCR and keeps one entry per CDR3 protein. The table lists about 100,000 distinct CDR3 sequences, approximately 92% of them singletons. The sample comprised CD8+ T cells from PBMCs. All receptors come from a human donor in good health.

The chain joins TRBV7-9 to TRBJ2-1; D gene unclear. The length of the CDR3 is 12 residues. Trimming shortened V by 5 bases and J by 6 bases, and 8 bases separated the two germline ends. CDR1 and CDR2 (germline): SEHNR, FQNEAQ (reference sequence). CDR3 sequence: CASSPTGNEQFF. CDR3 DNA sequence: TGTGCCAGCAGCCCGACCGGCAATGAGCAGTTCTTC.

The gene calls are TRBV25-1 and TRBJ2-5, with D perhaps matching TRBD1 or TRBD2 (5 bases each). Germline V lookup: CDR1 MGHDK, CDR2 SYGVNS. Trimming took off 2 bases at V and 5 bases at J, with 21 bases between the two ends. The CDR3 extends over 17 amino acids. CDR3 residues: CASSERGGGASGETQYF. The DNA for the CDR3 is TGTGCCAGCAGTGAAAGGGGCGGAGGCGCCTCGGGGGAGACCCAGTACTTC.

This clonotype was observed a handful of times. The J gene is TRBJ2-7, the V gene TRBV20-1, with TRBD1 identical over 10 bases. This CDR3 comprises 14 residues. From germline, CDR1 is DFQATT and CDR2 SNEGSKA (reference sequence). With V trimmed by 0 bases and J by 4 bases, 3 bases remained unmatched. DNA of the CDR3: TGCAGTGCTAGAGATCTGGGACAGGGGTACGAGCAGTACTTC. Its protein is CSARDLGQGYEQYF.

V and J are TRBV2 and TRBJ2-1, with TRBD2 identical over 10 bases. The CDR3 totals 13 residues. Germline V gene lookup returns CDR1 SNHLY and CDR2 FYNNEI. The ends lost 9 bases at V and 7 bases at J; junction bases unmatched: 6. This CDR3 is CARQRGGRNEQFF. CDR3 nucleotides: TGTGCCAGACAGCGGGGGGGCCGGAATGAGCAGTTCTTC.

This clonotype was found once. The rearrangement uses TRBV20-1 and TRBJ1-1; unclear D gene. The CDR3 is 14 residues long. V was clipped by 4 bases and J by 0 bases, with 12 bases between them. Germline CDR1 DFQATT, CDR2 SNEGSKA (reference sequence). The CDR3 spells CSAKERRMNTEAFF. The CDR3 DNA is TGCAGTGCTAAGGAAAGGAGAATGAACACTGAAGCTTTCTTT.

The rearrangement uses TRBV24-1 and TRBJ2-3; no clear D. Trimming removed 4 bases from V and 4 bases from J, with 8 bases in between. The CDR3 has 13 residues. In germline, CDR1 is KGHDR, CDR2 SFDVKD. Here the CDR3 DNA reads TGTGCCACCAGTGAAAAGAGCGCAGATACGCAGTATTTT. Encoded protein: CATSEKSADTQYF.

The genes are TRBV12-3 or TRBV12-4 and TRBJ1-2; 7 bases are a match to TRBD1. The CDR3 length is 14 residues. Losses at the gene ends were 5 bases for V and 4 bases for J; bases not matched to a gene: 7. Here the CDR3 DNA reads TGTGCCAGCAGTGGGGACGGGACAGCCTATGGCTACACCTTC. Its translation: CASSGDGTAYGYTF.

The chain recombines TRBV6-2 or TRBV6-3 with TRBJ2-3; D is unresolved. CDR1 is MNHEY, CDR2 SVGEGT, per germline. V lost 8 bases and J lost 4, with 4 bases in between. The CDR3 is 10 amino acids. For the CDR3, the DNA is TGTGCCAGCCGGGCAGATACGCAGTATTTT. Amino acid sequence: CASRADTQYF.

There are a few counts of this clonotype. V is TRBV6-1 and J is TRBJ1-2; D is unresolved. CDR3 length equals 9 residues. Germline-derived CDR1 and CDR2 are MNHNS and SASEGT. The V end lost 9 bases, the J end lost 5 bases, and 4 bases lay between the germline ends. CDR3 sequence reads: CASEYGYTF. The CDR3 DNA follows: TGTGCCAGTGAATATGGCTACACCTTC.

The chain combines TRBV29-1 with TRBJ2-1, with no clear D. CDR1 and CDR2 from the germline V gene are SQVTM and ANQGSEA. Trimming took off 2 bases at V and 1 base at J, with 12 bases between the two ends. This CDR3 region has 15 residues. CDR3 sequence (DNA): TGCAGCGTTGAATCGCCGAATCCTTCCTACAATGAGCAGTTCTTC. Its protein product is CSVESPNPSYNEQFF.

The V and J genes are TRBV20-1 and TRBJ2-7; 11 bases map to TRBD2. The CDR3 extends over 15 amino acids. CDR1 is DFQATT, CDR2 SNEGSKA, per germline (reference sequence). Trimming at V came to 6 bases and at J to 2 bases, leaving 9 bases not matched to a gene. The CDR3 DNA is TGCAGTGCCCAAAAACTAGCGGGGGACACCTACGAGCAGTACTTC. It specifies CSAQKLAGDTYEQYF.

The V call is TRBV9, the J call TRBJ1-2, with unresolved D. Germline V CDR1 and CDR2: SGDLS, YYNGEE. With 3 bases removed from V and 8 bases from J, the gap between germline ends came to 11 bases. The CDR3 has 12 residues. CDR3 loop: CASSGGPQGYTF. In DNA, the CDR3 is TGTGCCAGCAGCGGTGGACCTCAGGGCTACACCTTC.

This chain joins TRBV11-2 and TRBJ2-3; either TRBD1 or TRBD2 may supply D (5 bases each). Trimming took off 4 bases at V and 0 bases at J, with 14 bases between the two ends. This CDR3 is built from 16 residues. CDR1 is SGHAT, CDR2 FQNNGV, per germline. DNA for the CDR3: TGTGCCAGCAGCTCGGGACGGTCCACTAGCACAGATACGCAGTATTTT. Amino acid sequence: CASSSGRSTSTDTQYF.

The genes are TRBV5-4 and TRBJ2-1; 15 bases fit TRBD2. V lost 2 bases, J lost 4 bases, and 4 bases stayed unmatched. The CDR3 sequence is 17 residues long. Germline V lookup: CDR1 SGHNT, CDR2 YYREEE (reference sequence). CDR3 DNA: TGTGCCAGCAGCTTCGAGGGACTAGCGGGGGGATACAATGAGCAGTTCTTC. The encoded protein is CASSFEGLAGGYNEQFF.

A remark on this clonotype: One end of the junction fails to match germline, which may point to a read error. The chain joins TRBV11-2 to TRBJ2-5; weak D call: TRBD2 (5 bases). Germline loops: CDR1 SGHAT, CDR2 FQNNGV. The CDR3 extends over 13 amino acids. CDR3 coding DNA: TGTGCCAGCAGCTTAGAAGTCGGGGAGACCCAGCACTTC. This gives the protein CASSLEVGETQHF.

CDR3 loop: CASSVARNEQFF. In DNA, the CDR3 is TGTGCCAGCAGCGTAGCACGCAATGAGCAGTTCTTC. This chain links TRBV9 with TRBJ2-1, with D uncertain. Looked up from germline, CDR1 is SGDLS and CDR2 is YYNGEE. CDR3 length: 12 residues. Trimming took off 0 bases at V and 6 bases at J, with 4 bases between the two ends.

The chain joins TRBV5-6 to TRBJ1-2; D ambiguous. With 5 bases removed from V and 8 bases from J, the gap between germline ends came to 16 bases. This CDR3 spans 13 amino acids. Germline CDR1 is SGHDT and CDR2 is YYEEEE. CDR3: CASRRTALGGYTF. The CDR3 DNA follows: TGTGCCAGCAGGAGGACCGCTCTTGGGGGCTACACCTTC.

The V gene is TRBV7-3, the J gene TRBJ2-2, with TRBD2 matching 7 bases. This CDR3 spans 15 amino acids. The germline gives CDR1 SGHTA, CDR2 FQGTGA. V gave up 5 bases and J gave up 7 bases; unmatched junction bases: 10. The CDR3 region has the DNA TGTGCCAGCAGCCCCGGGGGGAGACACGGCGGGGAGCTGTTTTTT. This translates into CASSPGGRHGGELFF.

The J gene is TRBJ2-5, the V gene TRBV24-1, with D perhaps being TRBD1 or TRBD2 (5 bases each). Trimming removed 4 bases from V and 4 bases from J, with 12 bases in between. CDR1 KGHDR and CDR2 SFDVKD come from the germline V gene. This CDR3 comprises 14 residues. The CDR3 here is CATSDHGAGETQYF. The CDR3 DNA reads TGTGCCACCAGTGACCACGGGGCCGGAGAGACCCAGTACTTC.

This chain connects TRBV3-1 to TRBJ2-7; tentative D call: TRBD1 (6 bases). Germline loops: CDR1 LGHDT, CDR2 YNNKEL (reference sequence). The CDR3 has 14 amino acids. The V end was cut by 4 bases, the J end by 0 bases, with 10 bases between. CDR3 region: CASSPDSLSYEQYF. The CDR3 nucleotides read TGTGCCAGCAGCCCGGACAGCCTCTCCTACGAGCAGTACTTC.

This chain links TRBV6-5 with TRBJ2-2; D gene unclear. Per germline, CDR1 MNHEY and CDR2 SVGAGI. The CDR3 runs 14 residues. The V end lost 8 bases, the J end lost 0 bases, and 10 bases lay between the germline ends. The CDR3 sequence: CASRNPSNTGELFF. CDR3 in DNA: TGTGCCAGCCGAAACCCGTCGAACACCGGGGAGCTGTTTTTT.

This chain joins TRBV6-4 and TRBJ2-3, with D tentatively TRBD1 (6 bases). CDR3 size: 15 residues. Trimming pared 0 bases from V and 1 base from J, leaving 8 bases between. Germline lookup yields CDR1 MRHNA and CDR2 SNTAGT. The CDR3 sequence: CASSDSPGGTDTQYF. In nucleotides, the CDR3 is TGTGCCAGCAGTGACTCGCCAGGGGGCACAGATACGCAGTATTTT.

The V call is TRBV14, the J call TRBJ1-2; D gene ambiguous. Germline-derived CDR1 and CDR2 are SGHDN and FVKESK. This CDR3 has 13 residues. The germline V and J ends were trimmed by 0 bases and 3 bases, with 5 bases remaining between them. CDR3 in DNA: TGTGCCAGCAGCCAAGATAACCACTATGGCTACACCTTC. The encoded protein is CASSQDNHYGYTF.

The CDR3 is CASSLEPSGEETQYF. DNA of the CDR3: TGTGCCAGCAGCTTAGAGCCTAGCGGGGAAGAGACCCAGTACTTC. This sequence joins TRBV11-2 and TRBJ2-5, with 9 bases aligning to TRBD2. Trimming at V came to 0 bases and at J to 3 bases, leaving 2 bases not matched to a gene. This CDR3 spans 15 amino acids. Germline CDR1 and CDR2: SGHAT and FQNNGV.

The chain uses TRBV6-5 and TRBJ2-7, with TRBD1 identical over 10 bases. The CDR3 is made up of 14 amino acids. J gave up 6 bases and V 6 bases, and 8 bases lay outside the gene matches. Germline CDR1 is MNHEY and CDR2 is SVGAGI. The chain's CDR3 is CASSEGTGAFEQYF. The CDR3 DNA reads TGTGCCAGCAGCGAGGGGACAGGGGCGTTCGAGCAGTACTTC.

This clonotype was seen once. The J gene is TRBJ2-7, the V gene TRBV21-1; TRBD2 is the table's D call, not checked against the DNA. TRBV21-1 is listed as a pseudogene. This CDR3 comprises 15 residues. CDR3 coding DNA: TGTGCCCCGCTACAATCTCATCCCGGCTCTCTCGAGCAGTACTTC. Amino acids: CAPLQSHPGSLEQYF.

The rearrangement links TRBV7-2 to TRBJ2-5; 12 bases are a match to TRBD2. Germline CDR1 is SGHTA and CDR2 is FQGNSA. The V segment lost 4 bases and the J segment 3 bases; nucleotides outside the gene matches: 3. The CDR3 has 15 residues. For the CDR3, the DNA is TGTGCCAGCAGCTCGCGGACTAGCGGGGAAGAGACCCAGTACTTC. Its protein is CASSSRTSGEETQYF.